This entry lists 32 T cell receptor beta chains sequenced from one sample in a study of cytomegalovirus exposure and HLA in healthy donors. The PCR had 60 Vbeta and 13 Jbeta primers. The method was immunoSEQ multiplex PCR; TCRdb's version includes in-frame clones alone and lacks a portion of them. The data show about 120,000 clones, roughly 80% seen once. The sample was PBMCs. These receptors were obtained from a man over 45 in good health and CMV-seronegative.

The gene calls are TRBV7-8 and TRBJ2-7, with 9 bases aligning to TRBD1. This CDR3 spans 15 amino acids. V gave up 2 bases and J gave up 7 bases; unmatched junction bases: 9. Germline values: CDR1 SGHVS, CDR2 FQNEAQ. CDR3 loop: CASSLIGQGSGEQYF. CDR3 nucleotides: TGTGCCAGCAGCTTAATAGGACAGGGGTCCGGGGAGCAGTACTTC. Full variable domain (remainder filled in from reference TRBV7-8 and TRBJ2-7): GAGVSQSPRYKVAKRGQDVALRCDPISGHVSLFWYQQALGQGPEFLTYFQNEAQLDKSGLPSDRFFAERPEGSVSTLKIQRTQQEDSAVYLCASSLIGQGSGEQYFGPGTRLTVT.

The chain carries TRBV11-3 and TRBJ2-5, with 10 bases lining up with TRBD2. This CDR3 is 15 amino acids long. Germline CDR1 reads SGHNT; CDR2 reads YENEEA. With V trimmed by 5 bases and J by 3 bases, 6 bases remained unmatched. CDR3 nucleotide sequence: TGTGCCAGCAGCCGAGGACTAGCGGCGGAAGAGACCCAGTACTTC. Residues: CASSRGLAAEETQYF.

In DNA form, the CDR3 reads TGTGCCAGCAGCTACCAGGGTCGTGACGAGCAGTACTTC. It yields the protein CASSYQGRDEQYF. The chain is built from TRBV7-8 and TRBJ2-7; possible D gene TRBD1, 5 bases. The CDR3 loop spans 13 amino acids. The V gene's germline CDR1 is SGHVS and CDR2 FQNEAQ. V shed 4 bases and J shed 5 bases, with 12 bases lying between them.

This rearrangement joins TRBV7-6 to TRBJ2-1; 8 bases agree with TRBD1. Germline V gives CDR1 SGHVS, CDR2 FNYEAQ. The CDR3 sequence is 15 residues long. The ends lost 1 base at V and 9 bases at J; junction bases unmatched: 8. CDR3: CASSLGRGLISEQFF. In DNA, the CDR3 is TGTGCCAGCAGCTTAGGCAGGGGGCTAATAAGTGAGCAGTTCTTC.

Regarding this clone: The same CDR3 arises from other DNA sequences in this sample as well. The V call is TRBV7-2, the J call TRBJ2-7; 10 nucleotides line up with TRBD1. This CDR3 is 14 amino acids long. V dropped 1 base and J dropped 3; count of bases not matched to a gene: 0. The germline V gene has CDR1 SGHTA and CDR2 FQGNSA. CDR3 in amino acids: CASSLGDRGYEQYF. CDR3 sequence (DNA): TGTGCCAGCAGCTTAGGGGACAGGGGCTACGAGCAGTACTTC.

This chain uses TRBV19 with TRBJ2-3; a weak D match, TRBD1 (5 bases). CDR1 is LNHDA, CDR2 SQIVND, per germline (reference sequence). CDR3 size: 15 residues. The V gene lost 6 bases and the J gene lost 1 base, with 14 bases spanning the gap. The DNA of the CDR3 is TGTGCCAGTAGGCCCAGGACACCCCGCACAGATACGCAGTATTTT. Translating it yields CASRPRTPRTDTQYF.

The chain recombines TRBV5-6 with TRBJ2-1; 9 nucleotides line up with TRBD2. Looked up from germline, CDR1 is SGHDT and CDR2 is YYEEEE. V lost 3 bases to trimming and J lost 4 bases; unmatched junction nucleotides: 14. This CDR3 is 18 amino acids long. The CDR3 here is CASSWIPSGTVAYNEQFF. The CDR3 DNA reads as TGTGCCAGCAGCTGGATCCCTAGCGGGACCGTCGCGTACAATGAGCAGTTCTTC. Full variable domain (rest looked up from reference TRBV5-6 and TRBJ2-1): DAGVTQSPTHLIKTRGQQVTLRCSPKSGHDTVSWYQQALGQGPQFIFQYYEEEERQRGNFPDRFSGHQFPNYSSELNVNALLLGDSALYLCASSWIPSGTVAYNEQFFGPGTRLTVL.

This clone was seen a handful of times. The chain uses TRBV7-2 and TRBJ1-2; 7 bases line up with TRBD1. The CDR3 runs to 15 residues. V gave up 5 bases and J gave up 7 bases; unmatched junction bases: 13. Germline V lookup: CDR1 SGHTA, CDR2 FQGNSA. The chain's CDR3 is CASSPRTGDEGGYTF. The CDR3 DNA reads TGTGCCAGCAGCCCACGCACAGGGGACGAAGGTGGCTACACCTTC.

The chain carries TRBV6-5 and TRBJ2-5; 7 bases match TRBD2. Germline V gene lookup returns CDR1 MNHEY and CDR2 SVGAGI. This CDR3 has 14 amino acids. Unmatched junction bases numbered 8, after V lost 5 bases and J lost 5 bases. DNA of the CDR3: TGTGCCAGCAGTCGGTGGACTAGTGGGGAGACCCAGTACTTC. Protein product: CASSRWTSGETQYF.

The CDR3 DNA reads TGTGCCAGCATGGGGGCACAGGGAACCATATATTTT. This codes for CASMGAQGTIYF. This chain joins TRBV6-6 and TRBJ1-3; a weak D match, TRBD1 (6 bases). CDR3 length equals 12 residues. The V gene lost 7 bases and the J gene lost 10 bases, with 14 bases spanning the gap. Germline V gene sequence: CDR1 MNHNY, CDR2 SVGAGI (reference sequence).

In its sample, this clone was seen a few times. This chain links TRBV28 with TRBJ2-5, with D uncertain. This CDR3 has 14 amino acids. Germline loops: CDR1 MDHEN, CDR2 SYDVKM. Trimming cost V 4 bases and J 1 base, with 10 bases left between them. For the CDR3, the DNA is TGTGCCAGCAGTTCGCCGACACTCCAAGAGACCCAGTACTTC. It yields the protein CASSSPTLQETQYF. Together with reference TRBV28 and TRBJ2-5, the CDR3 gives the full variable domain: DVKVTQSSRYLVKRTGEKVFLECVQDMDHENMFWYRQDPGLGLRLIYFSYDVKMKEKGDIPEGYSVSREKKERFSLILESASTNQTSMYLCASSSPTLQETQYFGPGTRLLVL.

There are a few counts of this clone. The CDR3 region has the DNA TGTGCCAGCATTCCCGACAGGGGACGGGACACCGGGGAGCTGTTTTTT. It codes for CASIPDRGRDTGELFF. V usage is TRBV6-4 and J usage is TRBJ2-2; 8 bases are shared with TRBD1. Trimming removed 7 bases from V and 3 bases from J; junction bases left unmatched: 10. The CDR3 runs 16 residues. In germline, CDR1 is MRHNA, CDR2 SNTAGT.

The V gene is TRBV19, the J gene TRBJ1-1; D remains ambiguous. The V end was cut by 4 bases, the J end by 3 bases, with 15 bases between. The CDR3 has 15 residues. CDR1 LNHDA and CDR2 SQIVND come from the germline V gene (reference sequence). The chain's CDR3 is CASSTRLQTHTEAFF. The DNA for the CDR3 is TGTGCCAGTAGTACCAGACTCCAGACCCACACTGAAGCTTTCTTT.

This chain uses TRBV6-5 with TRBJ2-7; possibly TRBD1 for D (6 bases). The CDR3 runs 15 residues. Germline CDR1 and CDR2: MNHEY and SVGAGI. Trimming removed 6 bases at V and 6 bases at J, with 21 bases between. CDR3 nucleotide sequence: TGTGCCAGCAGCCCGGTGGCAGGGGCGGCTTGCGAGCAGTACTTC. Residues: CASSPVAGAACEQYF.

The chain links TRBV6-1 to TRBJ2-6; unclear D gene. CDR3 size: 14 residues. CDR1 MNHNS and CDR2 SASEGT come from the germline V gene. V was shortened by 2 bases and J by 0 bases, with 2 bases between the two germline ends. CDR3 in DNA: TGTGCCAGCAGTGAACGCTCTGGGGCCAACGTCCTGACTTTC. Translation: CASSERSGANVLTF.

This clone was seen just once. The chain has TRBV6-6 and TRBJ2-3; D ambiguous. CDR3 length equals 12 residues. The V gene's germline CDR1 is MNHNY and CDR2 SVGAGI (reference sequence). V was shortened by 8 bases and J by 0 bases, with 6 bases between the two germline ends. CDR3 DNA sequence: TGTGCCAGCTCGTCTAGCACAGATACGCAGTATTTT. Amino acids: CASSSSTDTQYF.

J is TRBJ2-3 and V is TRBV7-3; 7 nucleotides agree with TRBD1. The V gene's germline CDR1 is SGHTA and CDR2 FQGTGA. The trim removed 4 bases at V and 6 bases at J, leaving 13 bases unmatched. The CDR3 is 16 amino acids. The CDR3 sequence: CASSSRQGIGSDTQYF. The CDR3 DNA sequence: TGTGCCAGCAGCTCACGACAGGGTATAGGTTCGGATACGCAGTATTTT.

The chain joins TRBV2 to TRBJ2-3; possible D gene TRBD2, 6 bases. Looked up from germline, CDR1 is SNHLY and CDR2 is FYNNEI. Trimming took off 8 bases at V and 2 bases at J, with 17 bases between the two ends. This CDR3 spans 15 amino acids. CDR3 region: CASLDRGASTDTQYF. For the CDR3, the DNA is TGTGCCAGCCTCGACCGCGGGGCCTCCACAGATACGCAGTATTTT.

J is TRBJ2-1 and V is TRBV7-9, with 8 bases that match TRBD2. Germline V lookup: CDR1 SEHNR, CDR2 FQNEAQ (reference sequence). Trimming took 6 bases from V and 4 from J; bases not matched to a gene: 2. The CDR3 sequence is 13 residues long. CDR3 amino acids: CASRLAAYNEQFF. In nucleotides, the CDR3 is TGTGCCAGCAGACTAGCGGCGTACAATGAGCAGTTCTTC.

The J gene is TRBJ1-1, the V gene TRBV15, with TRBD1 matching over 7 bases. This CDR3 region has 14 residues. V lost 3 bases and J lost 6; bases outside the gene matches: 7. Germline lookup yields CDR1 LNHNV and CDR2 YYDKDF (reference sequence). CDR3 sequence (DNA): TGTGCCACCAGCAGTCCAGGGGGTAGGGCTGAAGCTTTCTTT. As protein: CATSSPGGRAEAFF.

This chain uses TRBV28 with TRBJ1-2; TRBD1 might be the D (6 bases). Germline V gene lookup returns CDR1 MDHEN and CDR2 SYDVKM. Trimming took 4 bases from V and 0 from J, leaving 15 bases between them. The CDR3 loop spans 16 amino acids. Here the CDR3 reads CASSSDSRIANYGYTF. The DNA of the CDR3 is TGTGCCAGCAGTTCGGACAGTAGAATTGCTAACTATGGCTACACCTTC.

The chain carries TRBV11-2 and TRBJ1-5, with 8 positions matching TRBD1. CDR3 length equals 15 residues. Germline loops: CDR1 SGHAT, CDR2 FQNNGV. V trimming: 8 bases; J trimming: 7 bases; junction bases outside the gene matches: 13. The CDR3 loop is CASSTGGGQGQPQHF. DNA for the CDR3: TGTGCCAGCTCCACAGGGGGGGGGCAGGGACAGCCCCAGCATTTT.

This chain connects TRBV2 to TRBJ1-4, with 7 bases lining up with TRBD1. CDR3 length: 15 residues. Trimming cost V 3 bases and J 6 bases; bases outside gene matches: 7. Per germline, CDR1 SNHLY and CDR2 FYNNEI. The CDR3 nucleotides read TGTGCCAGCAGTGACTCGGGCAGGGGGGATGAAAAACTGTTTTTT. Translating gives CASSDSGRGDEKLFF.

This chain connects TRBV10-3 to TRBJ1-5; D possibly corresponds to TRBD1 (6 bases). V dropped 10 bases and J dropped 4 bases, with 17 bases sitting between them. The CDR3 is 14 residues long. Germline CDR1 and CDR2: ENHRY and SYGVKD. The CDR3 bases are TGTGCCACCCGCACGGACAGAGAAAATCAGCCCCAGCATTTT. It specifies CATRTDRENQPQHF.

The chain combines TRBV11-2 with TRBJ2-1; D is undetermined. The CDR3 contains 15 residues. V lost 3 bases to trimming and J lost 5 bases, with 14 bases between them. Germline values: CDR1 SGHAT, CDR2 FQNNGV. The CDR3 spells CASSLPRPRHNEQFF. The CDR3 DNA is TGTGCCAGCAGCTTGCCTAGGCCCCGCCACAATGAGCAGTTCTTC.

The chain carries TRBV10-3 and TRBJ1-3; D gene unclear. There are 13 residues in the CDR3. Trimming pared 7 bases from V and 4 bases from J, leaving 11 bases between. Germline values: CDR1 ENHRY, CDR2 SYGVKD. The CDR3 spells CAIKRLSGNTIYF. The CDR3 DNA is TGTGCCATCAAGCGTCTCTCGGGAAACACCATATATTTT.

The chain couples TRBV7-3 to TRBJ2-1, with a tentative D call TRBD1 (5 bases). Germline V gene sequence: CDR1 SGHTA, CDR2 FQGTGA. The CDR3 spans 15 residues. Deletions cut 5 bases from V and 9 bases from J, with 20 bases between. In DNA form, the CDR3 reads TGTGCCAGCAGCCCCGGCCGCCAGGGTACTGCTGAGCAGTTCTTC. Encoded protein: CASSPGRQGTAEQFF.

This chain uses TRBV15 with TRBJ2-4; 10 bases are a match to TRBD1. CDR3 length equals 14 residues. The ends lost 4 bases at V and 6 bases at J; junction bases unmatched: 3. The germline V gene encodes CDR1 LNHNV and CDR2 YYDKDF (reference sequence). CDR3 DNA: TGTGCCACCAGCACCGGACAGGGGGGAAACATTCAGTACTTC. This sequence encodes CATSTGQGGNIQYF.

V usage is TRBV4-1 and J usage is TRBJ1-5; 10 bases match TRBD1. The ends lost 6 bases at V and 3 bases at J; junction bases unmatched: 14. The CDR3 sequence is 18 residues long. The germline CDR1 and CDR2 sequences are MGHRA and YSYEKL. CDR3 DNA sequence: TGCGCCAGCAGTCCTCCCTGGGGGACAGGGGATATCAATCAGCCCCAGCATTTT. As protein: CASSPPWGTGDINQPQHF.

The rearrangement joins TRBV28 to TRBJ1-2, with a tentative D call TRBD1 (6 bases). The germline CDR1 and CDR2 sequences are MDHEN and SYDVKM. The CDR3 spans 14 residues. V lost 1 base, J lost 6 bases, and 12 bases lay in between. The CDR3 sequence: CASSLSGTRDGYTF. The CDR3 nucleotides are TGTGCCAGCAGTTTATCGGGGACAAGGGATGGCTACACCTTC.

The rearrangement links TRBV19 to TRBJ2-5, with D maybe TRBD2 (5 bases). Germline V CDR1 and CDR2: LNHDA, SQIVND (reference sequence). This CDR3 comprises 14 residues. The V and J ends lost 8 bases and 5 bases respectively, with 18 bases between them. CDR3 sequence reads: CASSPGRAGETQYF. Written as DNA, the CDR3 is TGTGCCAGTTCCCCTGGAAGGGCGGGTGAGACCCAGTACTTC. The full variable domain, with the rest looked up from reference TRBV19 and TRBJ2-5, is DGGITQSPKYLFRKEGQNVTLSCEQNLNHDAMYWYRQDPGQGLRLIYYSQIVNDFQKGDIAEGYSVSREKKESFPLTVTSAQKNPTAFYLCASSPGRAGETQYFGPGTRLLVL.

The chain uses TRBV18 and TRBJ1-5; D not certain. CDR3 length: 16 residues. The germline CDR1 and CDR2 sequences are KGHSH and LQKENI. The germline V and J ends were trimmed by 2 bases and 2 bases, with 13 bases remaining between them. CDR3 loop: CASSPASGSRNQPQHF. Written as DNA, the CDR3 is TGTGCCAGCTCACCAGCGTCAGGAAGTCGCAATCAGCCCCAGCATTTT.